This note documents a single T cell receptor beta chain sequence. Amplification targeted TCR beta CDR3 regions from RNA transcripts. When the TCR CDR3 underwent first-round RT-PCR, the HTBI primer set was used. TCRdb redid the calling of the multiplex PCR reads with MiXCR, one entry per CDR3 protein. The data show under 400,000 distinct CDR3 sequences, more than 20% seen once. These data are taken from a study of T cells in Graves' hyperthyroidism and ophthalmopathy. At the level of the study: Upon initial diagnosis and before any treatment, peripheral blood was collected.

With a duration under 2 months, the hyperthyroidism was newly diagnosed in patients aged 18 to 65. The specimen was blood. The receptor comes from a man over 45 with Graves' hyperthyroidism.

The CDR3 reads CASSISPFGSYGYTF. The CDR3 DNA reads as TGTGCCAGTAGTATAAGTCCGTTCGGCTCTTATGGCTACACCTTC. The chain combines TRBV19 with TRBJ1-2; D gene ambiguous. The CDR3 runs to 15 residues. Germline lookup yields CDR1 LNHDA and CDR2 SQIVND (reference sequence). V shed 2 bases and J shed 5 bases, with 15 bases lying between them.